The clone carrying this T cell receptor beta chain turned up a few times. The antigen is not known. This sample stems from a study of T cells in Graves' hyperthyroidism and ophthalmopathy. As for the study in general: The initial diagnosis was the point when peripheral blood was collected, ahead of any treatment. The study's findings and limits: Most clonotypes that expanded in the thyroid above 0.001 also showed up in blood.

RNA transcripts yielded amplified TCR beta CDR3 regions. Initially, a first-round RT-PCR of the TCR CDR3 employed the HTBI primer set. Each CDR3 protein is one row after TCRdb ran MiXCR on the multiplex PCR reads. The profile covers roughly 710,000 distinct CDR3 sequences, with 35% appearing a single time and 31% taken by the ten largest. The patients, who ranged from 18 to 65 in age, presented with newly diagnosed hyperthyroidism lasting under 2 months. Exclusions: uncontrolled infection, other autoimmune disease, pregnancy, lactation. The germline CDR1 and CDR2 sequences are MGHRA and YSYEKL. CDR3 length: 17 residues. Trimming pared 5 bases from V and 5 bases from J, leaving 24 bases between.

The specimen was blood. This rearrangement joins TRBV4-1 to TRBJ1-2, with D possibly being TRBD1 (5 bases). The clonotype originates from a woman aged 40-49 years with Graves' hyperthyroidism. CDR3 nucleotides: TGCGCCAGCAGCGGGACGGCGACAGCGAGGGCGCGGTATGGCTACACCTTC. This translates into CASSGTATARARYGYTF.